Below, one T cell receptor (beta chain) is given with its context. What antigen it recognizes has not been identified. No base qualities exist here, and no much larger clone lies one base off it. From cysteine to phenylalanine, the CDR3 is 15 amino acids long. The read is trimmed to its CDR3 DNA, 45 bases read in frame from base 1. CDR1 and CDR2 are drawn from the germline V gene (reference sequence): SGHAT, FQDESV. Relative to germline, V is missing 6 bases and J is missing 7 bases, with 10 bases of the junction outside any gene match. The data belong to a study of beta chain features in type 1 diabetes listed by TCRdb under 2018. A note on the overall study: No differences in mean age, gender distribution, total cell number or subset yield were found between patients and healthy donors. A total of around 110,000,000 sorted cells were examined across all samples, and RNA yield correlated strongly with the number of cells per subset. The study compared the TCRB repertoires of sorted circulating CD4+ T cell subsets in recently diagnosed type 1 diabetes patients with those in matched healthy donors. Whereas all 30 or so donors provided naive and central memory subsets, regulatory and stem cell-like memory subsets were isolated from just 8 patients and roughly eight healthy donors. Broad study findings and their caveats: Patients with type 1 diabetes made fewer insertions and deleted more nucleotides at VDJ recombination sites, implying thymic rearrangement abnormalities. In all four CD4+ subsets, TCRB CDR3 length was moderately but significantly shorter in type 1 diabetes patients. Because small numbers of individuals were included in the HLA sub-analyses, any influence of HLA type on TCRB rearrangement was left unresolved. PCR may preferentially amplify shorter templates, but because patient and control samples were amplified and corrected together, any resulting skew would affect both groups equally. Because cDNA was sequenced instead of genomic DNA, activated cells with high expression could be over-represented, although the groups did not differ in activation or CD3 levels. The naive, central memory and regulatory TCRB repertoires appeared to resemble one another more closely among patients than among healthy donors.

Each donor gave one peripheral blood draw, averaging about 100 mL, which was collected into heparinised tubes. Using a panel that included CD45RO, CCR7, CD25, CD127, CD95 and CD27, naive, central memory, regulatory and stem cell-like memory CD4+ T cells were sorted on a BD FACSAria II. Purity was above 95% for every sorted population. PBMCs were isolated right away by Lymphoprep density gradient centrifugation and were stained directly, without culture. So that batch effects would be minimized, each experiment stained and sorted samples in pairs, pairing one healthy donor with one patient. The entire isolated RNA was reverse transcribed using the High Capacity cDNA Reverse Transcription Kit, and thus expressed TCRB transcripts were sequenced. Deep immunoSEQ sequencing was applied to naive, central memory and regulatory T cell samples, giving an average of roughly 3.5 million total reads per sample. Sorted cells were lysed in RLT buffer, and RNA was extracted using DNase-treated RNeasy Micro or Mini kits according to cell number. Each cell subset was processed on its own to prevent cross-contamination, while patient and healthy donor samples were processed together. TCRB sequences were amplified from cDNA with the immunoSEQ multiplex PCR, producing 87-bp fragments spanning the CDR3 region. Sequencing of the amplicons was done on the Illumina HiSeq platform. Processing in the source paper ran as follows. Synthetic template baselines were used to correct PCR bias computationally, reads within Hamming distance 2 were collapsed, and singletons that could not be merged were discarded. Reads were aligned against IMGT to assign V, D and J genes, CDR3 length and insertions or deletions at six rearrangement sites. Within each subset, clonotype counts were normalized to the number of sorted cells before true diversity and Gini coefficients were calculated with the tcR R package. The overlap coefficient, calculated on TCRB nucleotide sequences, was used to quantify repertoire sharing. As a proxy for the pre-selection repertoire, out-of-frame TCRB sequences from naive cells were analyzed. This immuneACCESS table, as held by TCRdb, lists in-frame sequences with V and J called but not all clones. Of the missing ones, under half trace to an unresolved V gene in checked studies; the others have no known cause. V, J and clone size are taken as reported in that table, and D and trimming were inferred from the DNA itself. In this sample the table shows about 710,000 clones, around 15% of which occur a single time. The ten largest make up approximately 0.039% of the sample.

The source of this sequence is a man aged 18 to 30 with type 1 diabetes. The sequenced sample was naive CD4+ T cells from blood. The sample's cell subset or site label, decoded: true naive CD4+ T cells. The receptor chain draws on TRBV11-1 and TRBJ2-1; the central 9 bases match TRBD1. The sequenced DNA: TGTGCCAGCAGGGAGACGGGACAGGGAGGAAATGAGCAGTTCTTC. Translated, this is CASRETGQGGNEQFF.